The text below deals with one TCR beta chain. Its antigen is undetermined. Germline CDR1 and CDR2: MGHRA and YSYEKL. This CDR3 region has 14 residues. Trimming cost V 2 bases and J 6 bases, with 13 bases left between them. This sample is drawn from a study of Tregs in tolerant kidney transplant recipients. Unstimulated regulatory T cells (CD4+CD25+CD127-), CD4+CD25- non-regulatory cells, CD4 and CD8 cells were FACS-sorted from thawed PBMCs. Study outcomes and limitations: The most relevant donor-specific Treg TCRbeta repertoire apparently came from expansion with activated donor B cells. The small number of patients limits these findings pending further validation. Biological reproducibility was not directly addressed in this study.

TCRdb's copy holds only in-frame clones and misses some; the assay was immunoSEQ multiplex PCR. The table has 92,000 or so clones, about 92% seen once. The material sequenced was CD8+ T cells from blood. The TCR comes from a human donor in good health. V and J are TRBV4-1 and TRBJ1-1, with D uncertain. CDR3 amino acids: CASSQNKRPPEAFF. CDR3 DNA sequence: TGCGCCAGCAGCCAAAATAAGAGGCCTCCTGAAGCTTTCTTT.